This TCR beta chain was observed in a study of T cell changes during pregnancy in multiple sclerosis. The protocol was immunoSEQ multiplex PCR, while the TCRdb copy is restricted to in-frame clones and leaves out a portion. The sample carries under 45,000 clones, 90% to 95% recorded once. CDR1 LNHNV and CDR2 YYDKDF come from the germline V gene (reference sequence). Deletions cut 0 bases from V and 0 bases from J, with 15 bases between. The CDR3 is 17 amino acids. This sample comprised CD4+ T cells from peripheral blood mononuclear cells, obtained after pregnancy. J is TRBJ2-7 and V is TRBV15; weak D call: TRBD1 (6 bases). This receptor was obtained from a female donor with multiple sclerosis, enrolled in a pregnancy study. In DNA form, the CDR3 reads TGTGCCACCAGCAGAGAACAGGGATTGGGAACCTCCTACGAGCAGTACTTC. It encodes CATSREQGLGTSYEQYF.